This TCR beta chain emerged from a study of cytomegalovirus exposure and HLA in healthy donors. Study background: HLA-typed donors were the source of roughly 85 million unique TCRs held in an early data release. The study's findings and limits: Reports described diagnosis of cytomegalovirus status by the classifier as highly specific and sensitive. The later analysis indicated that the majority of CMV-associated TCR beta chains appeared HLA-restricted. Among donors in an Asian-associated ancestry cluster, a later analysis reportedly found fewer N-insertions than the approximately 670-donor mean.

Germline V CDR1 and CDR2: GTSNPN, SVGIG (reference sequence). CDR3 length equals 14 residues. The V gene end was trimmed by 2 bases and the J gene end by 2 bases; junction bases not matched to a gene: 2. PCR was performed using 60 Vbeta and 13 Jbeta primers. Method: immunoSEQ multiplex PCR; TCRdb's copy keeps in-frame clones and lacks some. Of around 190,000 clones in the sample, 81% were seen once. About this clone: What it binds is unknown.

This TCR derives from a man aged 18-30 years in good health and CMV-seronegative. The sequenced sample consisted of PBMCs. The V call is TRBV30, the J call TRBJ2-1, with TRBD2 identical over 8 bases. This CDR3 is CAWSSGGPYNEQFF. Written as DNA, the CDR3 is TGTGCCTGGAGTAGCGGGGGCCCCTACAATGAGCAGTTCTTC. Full variable domain (outside the CDR3, taken from reference TRBV30 and TRBJ2-1): SQTIHQWPATLVQPVGSPLSLECTVEGTSNPNLYWYRQAAGRGLQLLFYSVGIGQISSEVPQNLSASRPQDRQFILSSKKLLLSDSGFYLCAWSSGGPYNEQFFGPGTRLTVL.